This TCR beta chain was retrieved from a study of a mutant IDH1 vaccine in newly diagnosed glioma. General study results and limits: Pseudoprogression appeared independent of alterations in top peripheral clonotypes. Among all patients, vaccine-induced immune responses occurred in about 93%.

V lost 11 bases and J lost 2, with 16 bases in between. The CDR3 extends over 14 amino acids. Germline values: CDR1 ENHRY, CDR2 SYGVKD. Noted time point: week 11, during vaccination. Doses comprised 300 ug of mutant IDH1 20-mer peptide each, plus topical imiquimod. Remarks on this clone: Its cognate antigen is unknown.

The data were produced by immunoSEQ multiplex PCR, yet TCRdb's version contains in-frame clones alone and is incomplete. The sample holds about 66,000 clones, about four fifths seen once. The gene calls are TRBV10-3 and TRBJ1-5, with D possibly TRBD1 on 6 matching bases. The sequence derives from a woman aged 45-65 years with glioma. The sample was PBMCs, taken from a glioma patient whose treatment included an IDH1 peptide vaccine. Here the CDR3 DNA reads TGTGCCTCTTCCGGGGGGGCTGGCAATCAGCCCCAGCATTTT. It specifies CASSGGAGNQPQHF.